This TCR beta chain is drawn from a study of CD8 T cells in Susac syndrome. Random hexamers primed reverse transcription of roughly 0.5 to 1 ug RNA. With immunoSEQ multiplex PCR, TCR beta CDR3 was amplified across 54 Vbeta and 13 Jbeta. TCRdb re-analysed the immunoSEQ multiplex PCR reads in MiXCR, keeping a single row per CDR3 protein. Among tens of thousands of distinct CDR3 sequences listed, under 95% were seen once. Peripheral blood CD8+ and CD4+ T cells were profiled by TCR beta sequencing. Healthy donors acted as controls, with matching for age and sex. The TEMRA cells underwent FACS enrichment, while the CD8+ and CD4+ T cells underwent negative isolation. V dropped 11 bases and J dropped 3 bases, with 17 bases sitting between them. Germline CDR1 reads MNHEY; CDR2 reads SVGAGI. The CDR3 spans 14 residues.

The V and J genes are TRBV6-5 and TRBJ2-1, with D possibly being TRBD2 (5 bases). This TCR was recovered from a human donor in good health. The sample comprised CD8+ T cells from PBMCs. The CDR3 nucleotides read TGTGCCGCGGGCGGATCCGGGAACTACAATGAGCAGTTCTTC. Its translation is CAAGGSGNYNEQFF.